This TCR beta chain appears in the sequencing data of a study of technical replicates of blood from a few donors. The length of the CDR3 is 15 residues. Looked up from germline, CDR1 is SGHTA and CDR2 is FQGNSA. Between the trimmed V and J ends, which lost 5 bases and 4 bases, there was a span of 14 bases. Assay used: immunoSEQ multiplex PCR; TCRdb lists only in-frame clones, some missing. Seen here are about 70,000 clones, approximately 84% observed once, and the top ten hold approximately 4.8%. This chain connects TRBV7-2 to TRBJ2-2; TRBD1 is a possible D gene (5 bases). Sequencing was performed on PBMCs. This sequence was found in a human donor in good health. Some clones in this sample may be carry-over from other donors' samples. CDR3 protein: CASSPQDPGTGELFF. Written as DNA, the CDR3 is TGTGCCAGCAGCCCACAGGATCCGGGCACCGGGGAGCTGTTTTTT.